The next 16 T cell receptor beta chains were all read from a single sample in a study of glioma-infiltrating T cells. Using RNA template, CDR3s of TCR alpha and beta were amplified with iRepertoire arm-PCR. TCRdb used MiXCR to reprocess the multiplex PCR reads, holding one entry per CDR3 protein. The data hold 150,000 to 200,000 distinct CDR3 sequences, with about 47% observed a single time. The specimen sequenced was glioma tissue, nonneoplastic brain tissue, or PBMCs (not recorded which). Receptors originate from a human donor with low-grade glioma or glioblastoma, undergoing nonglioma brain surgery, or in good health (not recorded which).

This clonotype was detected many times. The CDR3 DNA sequence: TGTGCCAGCACACCTGGGACAGCGAACGAGCAGTACTTC. This encodes CASTPGTANEQYF. The chain employs TRBV6-1 and TRBJ2-7; the match to TRBD1 covers 7 bases. The J segment lost 5 bases and the V segment lost 7 bases, leaving 8 bases of the junction unmatched. The germline V gene has CDR1 MNHNS and CDR2 SASEGT. The CDR3 spans 13 residues.

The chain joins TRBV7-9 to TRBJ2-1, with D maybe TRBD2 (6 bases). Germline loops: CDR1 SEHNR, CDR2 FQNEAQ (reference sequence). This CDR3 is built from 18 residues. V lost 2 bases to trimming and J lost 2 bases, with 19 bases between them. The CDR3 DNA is TGTGCCAGCAGCTTATCTTCCGGGAGAGCAAGGACCTACAATGAGCAGTTCTTC. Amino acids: CASSLSSGRARTYNEQFF.

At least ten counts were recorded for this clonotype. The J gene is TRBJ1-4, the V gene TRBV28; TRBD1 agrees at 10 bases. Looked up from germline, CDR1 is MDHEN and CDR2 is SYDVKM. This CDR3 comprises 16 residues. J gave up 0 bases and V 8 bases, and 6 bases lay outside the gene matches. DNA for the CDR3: TGTGCCAGCCGGACAGGGGGGAAAGCAACTAATGAAAAACTGTTTTTT. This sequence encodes CASRTGGKATNEKLFF.

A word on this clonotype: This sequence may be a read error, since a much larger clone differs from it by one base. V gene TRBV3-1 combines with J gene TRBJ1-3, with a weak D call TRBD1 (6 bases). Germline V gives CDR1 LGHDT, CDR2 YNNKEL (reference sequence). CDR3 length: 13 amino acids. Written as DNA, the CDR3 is TGTGCCACCCAGCAGGGGTCTGGAGACACCATATATTTT. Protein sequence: CATQQGSGDTIYF.

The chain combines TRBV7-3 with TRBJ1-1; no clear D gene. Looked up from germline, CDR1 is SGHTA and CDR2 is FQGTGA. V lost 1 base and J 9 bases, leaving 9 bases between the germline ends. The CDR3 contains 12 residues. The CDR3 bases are TGTGCCAGCAGCTTAAGTAATGGAAAAGCTTTCTTT. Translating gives CASSLSNGKAFF.

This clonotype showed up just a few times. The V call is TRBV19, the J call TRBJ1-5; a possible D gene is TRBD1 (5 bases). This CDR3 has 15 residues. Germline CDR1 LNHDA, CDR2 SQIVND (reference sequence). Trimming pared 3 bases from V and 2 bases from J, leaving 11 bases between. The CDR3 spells CASSIMSQGNQPQHF. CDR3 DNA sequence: TGTGCCAGTAGTATTATGTCACAGGGCAATCAGCCCCAGCATTTT.

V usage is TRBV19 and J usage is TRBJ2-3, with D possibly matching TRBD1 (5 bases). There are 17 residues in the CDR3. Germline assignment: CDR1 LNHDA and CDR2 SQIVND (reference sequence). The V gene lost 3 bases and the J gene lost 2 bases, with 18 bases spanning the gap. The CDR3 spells CASSIGQGLFHTDTQYF. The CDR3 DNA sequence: TGTGCCAGTAGTATTGGGCAGGGCCTCTTCCACACAGATACGCAGTATTTT.

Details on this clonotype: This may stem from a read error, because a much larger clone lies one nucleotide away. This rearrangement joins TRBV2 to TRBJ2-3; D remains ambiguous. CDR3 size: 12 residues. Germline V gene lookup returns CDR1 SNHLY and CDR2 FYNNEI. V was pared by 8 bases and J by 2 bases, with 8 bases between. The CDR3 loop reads CASRQDTDTQYF. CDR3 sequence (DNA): TGTGCCAGCCGTCAGGACACAGATACGCAGTATTTT.

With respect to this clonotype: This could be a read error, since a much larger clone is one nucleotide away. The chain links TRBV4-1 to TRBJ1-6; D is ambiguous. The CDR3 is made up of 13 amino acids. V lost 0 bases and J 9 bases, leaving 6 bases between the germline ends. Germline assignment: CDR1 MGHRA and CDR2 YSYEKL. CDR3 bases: TGCGCCAGCAGCCAAGATATAAGTTCACCCCTCCACTTT. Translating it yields CASSQDISSPLHF.

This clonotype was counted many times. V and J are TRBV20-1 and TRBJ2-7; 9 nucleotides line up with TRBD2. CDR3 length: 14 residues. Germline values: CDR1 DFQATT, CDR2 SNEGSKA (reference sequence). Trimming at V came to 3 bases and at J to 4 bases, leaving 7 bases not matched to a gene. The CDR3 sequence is CSARSGRSGYEQYF. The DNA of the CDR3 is TGCAGTGCTAGGAGCGGGAGGTCGGGGTACGAGCAGTACTTC.

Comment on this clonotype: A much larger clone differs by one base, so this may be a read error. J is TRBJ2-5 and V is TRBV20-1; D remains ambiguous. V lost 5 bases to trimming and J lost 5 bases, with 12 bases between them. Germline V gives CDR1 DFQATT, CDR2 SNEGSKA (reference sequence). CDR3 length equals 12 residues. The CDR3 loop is CSAARLGETQYF. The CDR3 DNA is TGCAGTGCTGCTAGACTCGGCGAGACCCAGTACTTC.

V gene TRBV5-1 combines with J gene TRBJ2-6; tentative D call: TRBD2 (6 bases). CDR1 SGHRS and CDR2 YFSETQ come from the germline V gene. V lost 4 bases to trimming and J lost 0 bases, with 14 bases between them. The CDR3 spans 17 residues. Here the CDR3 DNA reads TGCGCCAGCAGCGTGAGGAGGGGCTTCTCTGGGGCCAACGTCCTGACTTTC. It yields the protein CASSVRRGFSGANVLTF.

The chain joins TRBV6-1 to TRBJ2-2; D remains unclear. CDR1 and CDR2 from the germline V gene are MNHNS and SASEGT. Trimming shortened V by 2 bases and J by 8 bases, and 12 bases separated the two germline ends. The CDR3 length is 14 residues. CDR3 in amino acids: CASSERTNRGELFF. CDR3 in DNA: TGTGCCAGCAGTGAACGGACGAACAGAGGGGAGCTGTTTTTT.

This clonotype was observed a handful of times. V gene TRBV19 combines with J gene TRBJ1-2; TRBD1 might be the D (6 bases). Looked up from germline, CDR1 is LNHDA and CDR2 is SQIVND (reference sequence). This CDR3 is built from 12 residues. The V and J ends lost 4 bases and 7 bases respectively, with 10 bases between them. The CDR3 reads CASSTRGGGYTF. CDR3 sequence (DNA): TGTGCCAGTAGTACCAGGGGAGGTGGCTACACCTTC.

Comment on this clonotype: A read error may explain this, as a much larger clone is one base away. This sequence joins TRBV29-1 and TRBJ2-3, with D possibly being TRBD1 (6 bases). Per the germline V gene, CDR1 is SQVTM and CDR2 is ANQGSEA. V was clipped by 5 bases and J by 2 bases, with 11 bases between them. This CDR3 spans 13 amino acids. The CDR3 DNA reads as TGCAGCGTTACAGGGCACCTCACAGATACGCAGTATTTT. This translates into CSVTGHLTDTQYF.

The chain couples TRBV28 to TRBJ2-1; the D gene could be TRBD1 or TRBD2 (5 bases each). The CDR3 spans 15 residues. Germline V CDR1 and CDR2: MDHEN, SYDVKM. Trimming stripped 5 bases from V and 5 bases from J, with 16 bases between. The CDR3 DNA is TGTGCCAGCAGTAGGGTAGAGGGGTCGAACAATGAGCAGTTCTTC. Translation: CASSRVEGSNNEQFF.